A single sample is the source of the 14 T cell receptor beta chains below, sequenced in a study of T cell repertoires in cytomegalovirus infection (dated by TCRdb to about 2019). The meaning of the sample's treatment or condition label: in vitro stimulation with specific CMV peptide epitopes to enrich CMV-specific T cells. For these TCRs, the target antigens are not known. The sequencer listed for this sample is Illumina HiSeq 1500. The raw public data were reprocessed by TCRdb itself: fastp quality trimming at Q25, MiXCR clonotype calling, in-frame beta chains only. One record per CDR3 amino acid sequence lists the most common genes and DNA. In this sample the table shows a few hundred thousand distinct CDR3 sequences, about 28% of which occur a single time. Of the sample, 20% falls within the top ten clones. Sample: cultured PBMCs, taken from culture after CMV antigen stimulation. Every receptor here comes from a human donor in good health (CMV status not recorded). Some clones in this sample may be carry-over from other donors' samples.

This clonotype turned up a few times. The chain employs TRBV5-4 and TRBJ2-1; D may be TRBD2 (5 bases). The CDR3 has 15 amino acids. Deletions cut 1 base from V and 5 bases from J, with 13 bases between. Germline V gene data show CDR1 as SGHNT and CDR2 as YYREEE (reference sequence). In DNA, the CDR3 is TGTGCCAGCAGCTTGAGGCTAGCAGATAACAATGAGCAGTTCTTC. Its translation is CASSLRLADNNEQFF.

The rearrangement uses TRBV13 and TRBJ1-1; D remains unclear. This CDR3 contains 13 residues. Trimming cost V 5 bases and J 4 bases, with 11 bases left between them. Germline V gives CDR1 PRHDT, CDR2 FYEKMQ (reference sequence). CDR3 region: CASSRGKSTEAFF. CDR3 sequence (DNA): TGTGCCAGCAGCAGAGGGAAGAGCACTGAAGCTTTCTTT.

The chain employs TRBV10-2 and TRBJ2-7; D perhaps matches TRBD1 (6 bases). Germline V gene sequence: CDR1 WSHSY, CDR2 SAAADI. V was trimmed by 6 bases and J by 2 bases, leaving 17 bases between them. This CDR3 is built from 15 residues. CDR3 loop: CASRGAGSGTYEQYF. The CDR3 nucleotides read TGCGCCAGCAGGGGGGCGGGCTCAGGGACCTACGAGCAGTACTTC.

The chain is built from TRBV6-8 and TRBJ1-4, with 9 bases that match TRBD1. V shed 6 bases and J 4 bases; nucleotides not matched to a gene: 9. Per germline, CDR1 MNHGY and CDR2 SAAAGT. There are 16 residues in the CDR3. The CDR3 DNA reads as TGTGCCAGCAGCCGCGGAGCGGGACAGGGTAATGAAAAACTGTTTTTT. Translating gives CASSRGAGQGNEKLFF.

The chain combines TRBV7-6 with TRBJ1-4; D gene unclear. Germline lookup yields CDR1 SGHVS and CDR2 FNYEAQ. Between the trimmed V and J ends, which lost 7 bases and 8 bases, there was a span of 17 bases. The length of the CDR3 is 14 residues. CDR3 sequence (DNA): TGTGCCAGCATCCATACTAACTCGGGGGAAAAACTGTTTTTT. Encoded protein: CASIHTNSGEKLFF. The variable domain in full, with the rest retrieved from reference TRBV7-6 and TRBJ1-4, is GAGVSQSPRYKVTKRGQDVALRCDPISGHVSLYWYRQALGQGPEFLTYFNYEAQQDKSGLPNDRFSAERPEGSISTLTIQRTEQRDSAMYRCASIHTNSGEKLFFGSGTQLSVL.

The gene calls are TRBV6-6 and TRBJ2-7; tentative D call: TRBD2 (5 bases). CDR3 length: 10 residues. Germline V lookup: CDR1 MNHNY, CDR2 SVGAGI (reference sequence). V was pared by 6 bases and J by 7 bases, with 7 bases between. CDR3 bases: TGTGCCAGCAGCGGGGTAGAGCAGTACTTC. Protein product: CASSGVEQYF.

The V and J genes are TRBV12-3 or TRBV12-4 and TRBJ1-2, with D unresolved. The germline V and J ends were trimmed by 6 bases and 1 base, with 9 bases remaining between them. CDR3 size: 13 residues. The CDR3: CASSTVGNYGYTF. The CDR3 DNA is TGTGCCAGCAGCACCGTGGGTAACTATGGCTACACCTTC.

The chain has TRBV28 and TRBJ1-5; D may be TRBD1 (6 bases). CDR3 length: 17 residues. V was cut by 2 bases and J by 3 bases, with 17 bases left in between. Germline CDR1 MDHEN, CDR2 SYDVKM. The CDR3 DNA reads TGTGCCAGCAGTTTAGGGGGGGCGTCCCCTACCAATCAGCCCCAGCATTTT. Amino acids: CASSLGGASPTNQPQHF.

As concerns this clonotype: One end of the junction does not line up with germline, which may come from a read error. V is TRBV5-3 and J is TRBJ1-3; unclear D gene. TRBV5-3 is annotated as an ORF whose role is uncertain. The CDR3 is made up of 19 amino acids. This CDR3 is CASSLDVGSSLLSGNTIYF. The CDR3 DNA sequence: TGTGCCAGCAGCTTGGACGTGGGCAGCTCCCTACTCTCTGGAAACACCATATATTTT.

This chain links TRBV9 with TRBJ2-1; 13 bases are a match to TRBD2. V lost 0 bases to trimming and J lost 9 bases; unmatched junction nucleotides: 6. This CDR3 region has 16 residues. Germline CDR1 is SGDLS and CDR2 is YYNGEE. Here the CDR3 reads CASSVGTSGRVSEQFF. The CDR3, as DNA: TGTGCCAGCAGCGTAGGAACTAGCGGGAGGGTTAGTGAGCAGTTCTTC.

This clonotype was counted only a few times. The chain combines TRBV19 with TRBJ2-4, with 9 bases lining up with TRBD1. Germline V gives CDR1 LNHDA, CDR2 SQIVND (reference sequence). V gave up 4 bases and J gave up 1 base; unmatched junction bases: 8. The CDR3 runs to 17 residues. In DNA form, the CDR3 reads TGTGCCAGTAGTACGCTACAGGGGGCTGGGGCCAAAAACATTCAGTACTTC. This gives the protein CASSTLQGAGAKNIQYF.

This clonotype was observed many times. The chain uses TRBV7-2 and TRBJ2-7; 7 bases line up with TRBD2. This CDR3 contains 18 residues. Per the germline V gene, CDR1 is SGHTA and CDR2 is FQGNSA. The J segment lost 0 bases and the V segment lost 5 bases, leaving 16 bases of the junction unmatched. This chain's CDR3 is CASSRRRGSSGLSYEQYF. The CDR3 DNA sequence: TGTGCCAGCAGCCGGCGTCGGGGGTCTAGCGGACTCTCCTACGAGCAGTACTTC.

CDR3 loop: CASSSLGRDWANYGYTF. CDR3 in DNA: TGTGCCAGTAGTTCATTGGGCCGGGACTGGGCGAACTATGGCTACACCTTC. The rearrangement uses TRBV19 and TRBJ1-2; D perhaps matches TRBD1 (5 bases). CDR3 size: 17 residues. Germline CDR1 LNHDA, CDR2 SQIVND (reference sequence). V was trimmed by 5 bases and J by 2 bases, leaving 21 bases between them.

This clonotype was seen only a few times. The CDR3 reads CASSKDNYGYTF. The CDR3 DNA is TGTGCCAGCAGCAAAGACAACTATGGCTACACCTTC. The chain links TRBV7-2 to TRBJ1-2; D not resolved. V dropped 5 bases and J dropped 2 bases, with 6 bases sitting between them. Germline CDR1 reads SGHTA; CDR2 reads FQGNSA. The length of the CDR3 is 12 residues.